This T cell receptor (beta chain) is from a study of T cells in Graves' hyperthyroidism and ophthalmopathy. Study results and limitations: The authors' 13 V-J model separated ophthalmopathy from stable hyperthyroidism.

Amplification of TCR beta CDR3 regions used RNA as the template. With the HTBI primer set, the TCR CDR3 went through a first round of RT-PCR. TCRdb recomputed calls from the multiplex PCR reads with MiXCR, one row per CDR3 protein. The sample records about 590,000 distinct CDR3 sequences, less than 20% being singletons. Points on this clonotype: What it recognizes is unknown.

The CDR3 totals 16 residues. CDR1 is SEHNR, CDR2 FQNEAQ, per germline (reference sequence). V lost 5 bases, J lost 5 bases, and 11 bases stayed unmatched. Researchers barred patients who had uncontrolled infection, other autoimmune disease, pregnancy or lactation. Each diagnosis drew on symptoms, thyroxine, TRAb, thyroid ultrasound and orbital computed tomography findings. The TCR originated in a woman in her 30s with Graves' hyperthyroidism. The gene calls are TRBV7-9 and TRBJ2-7; 11 bases match TRBD2. The specimen sequenced was blood. DNA of the CDR3: TGTGCCAGCAGCCCAGGACTAGCGGGTGGCCACCACGAGCAGTACTTC. This codes for CASSPGLAGGHHEQYF.